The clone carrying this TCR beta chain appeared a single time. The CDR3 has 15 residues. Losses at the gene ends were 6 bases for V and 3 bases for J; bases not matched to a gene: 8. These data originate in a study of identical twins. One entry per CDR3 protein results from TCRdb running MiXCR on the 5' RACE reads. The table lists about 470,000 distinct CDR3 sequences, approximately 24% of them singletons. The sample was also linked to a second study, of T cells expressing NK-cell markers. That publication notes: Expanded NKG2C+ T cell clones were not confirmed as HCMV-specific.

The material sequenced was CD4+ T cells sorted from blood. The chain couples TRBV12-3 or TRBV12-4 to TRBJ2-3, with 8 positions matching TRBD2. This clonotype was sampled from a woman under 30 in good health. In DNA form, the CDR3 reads TGTGCCAGCAGAAGAAAAGCGGGAGTAACAGATACGCAGTATTTT. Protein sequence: CASRRKAGVTDTQYF.